This T cell receptor beta chain appears in the sequencing data of a study of T cells expressing NK-cell markers. Study context: It was sorted CD3+CD56+NKG2C+, CD3+CD56+NKG2C- and CD3+CD56-NKG2C+ T cells that supplied the TCR beta repertoires. In the group of eight sequenced donors, seven were HCMV-seropositive and one was seronegative. Study outcomes and limitations: The contribution of dominant NKG2C+ clonotypes to CD8+ T cells in about six donors was about 1.0-7.5%. In several donors, dominant clonotypes made up about 25-60.1% of CD3+CD56-NKG2C+ cells.

From the 5' RACE reads, TCRdb lists one entry per CDR3 protein and no DNA. The sample includes over 150,000 distinct CDR3 sequences. CDR3 length equals 15 residues. The germline V gene has CDR1 MGHRA and CDR2 YSYEKL. Turning to this clonotype: Its antigen remains unknown.

Sequenced input: blood T cells: a sorted CD56 or NKG2C T cell subset, CD4+ or CD8+ T cells, or bulk PBMC T cells (not recorded which). J is TRBJ1-2 and V is TRBV4-1; as DNA is missing, the TRBD1 call by TCRdb cannot be tested. The clonotype was recovered from a woman aged 50 to 60 in good health. CDR3 protein: CASSQDVGRGYGYTF.